This T cell receptor beta chain emerged from a study of blood T cell repertoires in COVID-19. Study overall: T cells, B-cell-depleted T cells, or PBMCs supplied cDNA or gDNA.

The V and J ends lost 6 bases and 10 bases respectively, with 21 bases between them. Germline V gene lookup returns CDR1 SGHDT and CDR2 YYEEEE. The CDR3 covers 14 residues. Measured with immunoSEQ multiplex PCR; TCRdb has only the in-frame clones, and not every one. The repertoire holds under 350,000 clones, with 86% as singletons. Cohort allocation depended upon clinical history that participants reported. The genes are TRBV5-6 and TRBJ2-3, with D possibly matching TRBD2 (7 bases). This clonotype was sampled from a woman between 40 and 55 years old with acute COVID-19. The sample comprised PBMCs or T cells enriched from blood (not recorded which). The DNA of the CDR3 is TGTGCCAGCACCCCTGGGGGGGGGCTACGTGCGCAGTATTTT. Translation: CASTPGGGLRAQYF.